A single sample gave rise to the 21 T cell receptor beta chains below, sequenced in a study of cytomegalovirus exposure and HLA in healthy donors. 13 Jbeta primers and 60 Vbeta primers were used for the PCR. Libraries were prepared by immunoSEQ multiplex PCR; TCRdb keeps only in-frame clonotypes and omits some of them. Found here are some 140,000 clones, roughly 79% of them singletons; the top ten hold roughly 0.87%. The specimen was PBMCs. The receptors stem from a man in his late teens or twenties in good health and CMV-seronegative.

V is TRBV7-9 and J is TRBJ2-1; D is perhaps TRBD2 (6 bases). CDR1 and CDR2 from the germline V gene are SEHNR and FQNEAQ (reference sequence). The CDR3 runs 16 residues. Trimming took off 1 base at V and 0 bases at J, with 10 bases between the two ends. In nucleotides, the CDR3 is TGTGCCAGCAGCTTAGAGGAGGGGCGCTCCTACAATGAGCAGTTCTTC. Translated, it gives CASSLEEGRSYNEQFF.

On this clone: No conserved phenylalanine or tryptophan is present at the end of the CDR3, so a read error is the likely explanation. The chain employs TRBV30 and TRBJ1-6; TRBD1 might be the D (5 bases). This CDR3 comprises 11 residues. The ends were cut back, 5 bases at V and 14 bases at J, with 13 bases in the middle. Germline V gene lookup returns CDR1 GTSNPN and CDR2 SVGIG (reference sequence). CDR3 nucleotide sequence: TGTGCCTGGGCCCCGGCGGGGGCCCTCCACCTT. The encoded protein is CAWAPAGALHL.

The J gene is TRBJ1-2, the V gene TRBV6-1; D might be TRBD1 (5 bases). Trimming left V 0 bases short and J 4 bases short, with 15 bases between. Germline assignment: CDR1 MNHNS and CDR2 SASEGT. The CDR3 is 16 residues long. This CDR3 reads CASSEAGGTALYGYTF. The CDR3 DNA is TGTGCCAGCAGTGAAGCCGGGGGTACAGCTCTCTATGGCTACACCTTC.

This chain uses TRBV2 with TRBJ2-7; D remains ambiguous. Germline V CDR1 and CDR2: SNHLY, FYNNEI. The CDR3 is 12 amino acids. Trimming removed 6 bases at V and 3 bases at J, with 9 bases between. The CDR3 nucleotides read TGTGCCAGCAGATCCGACAACTACGAGCAGTACTTC. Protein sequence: CASRSDNYEQYF.

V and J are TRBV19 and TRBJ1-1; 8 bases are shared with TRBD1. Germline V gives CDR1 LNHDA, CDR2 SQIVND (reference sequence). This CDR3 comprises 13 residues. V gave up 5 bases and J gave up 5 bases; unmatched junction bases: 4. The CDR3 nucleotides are TGTGCCAGTAGTGCTAACAGGGGGACTGAAGCTTTCTTT. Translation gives CASSANRGTEAFF. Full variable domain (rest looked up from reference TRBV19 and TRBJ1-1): DGGITQSPKYLFRKEGQNVTLSCEQNLNHDAMYWYRQDPGQGLRLIYYSQIVNDFQKGDIAEGYSVSREKKESFPLTVTSAQKNPTAFYLCASSANRGTEAFFGQGTRLTVV.

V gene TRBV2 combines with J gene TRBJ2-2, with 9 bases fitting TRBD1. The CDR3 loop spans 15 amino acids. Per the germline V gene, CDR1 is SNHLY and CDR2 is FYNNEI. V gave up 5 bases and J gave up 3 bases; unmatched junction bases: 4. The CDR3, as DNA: TGTGCCAGCAGTAAGGGACAGGGCTACACCGGGGAGCTGTTTTTT. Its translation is CASSKGQGYTGELFF.

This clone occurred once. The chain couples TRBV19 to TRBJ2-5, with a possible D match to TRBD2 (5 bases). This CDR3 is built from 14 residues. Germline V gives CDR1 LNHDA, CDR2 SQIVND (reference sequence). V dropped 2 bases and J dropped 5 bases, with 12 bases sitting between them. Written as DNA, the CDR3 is TGTGCCAGTAGTATAATGGCTAGCAGGGAGACCCAGTACTTC. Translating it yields CASSIMASRETQYF.

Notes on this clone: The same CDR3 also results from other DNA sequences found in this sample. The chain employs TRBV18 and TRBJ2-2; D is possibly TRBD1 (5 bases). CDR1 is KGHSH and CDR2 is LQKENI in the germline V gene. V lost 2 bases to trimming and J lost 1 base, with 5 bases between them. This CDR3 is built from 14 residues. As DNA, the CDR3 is TGTGCCAGCTCACCAGACAGGAACACCGGGGAGCTGTTTTTT. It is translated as CASSPDRNTGELFF.

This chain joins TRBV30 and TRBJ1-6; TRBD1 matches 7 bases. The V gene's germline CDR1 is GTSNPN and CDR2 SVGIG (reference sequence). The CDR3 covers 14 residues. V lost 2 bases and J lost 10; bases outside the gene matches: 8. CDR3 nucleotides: TGTGCCTGGAGTCCCCGACAGGGTAGCTCACCCCTCCACTTT. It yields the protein CAWSPRQGSSPLHF.

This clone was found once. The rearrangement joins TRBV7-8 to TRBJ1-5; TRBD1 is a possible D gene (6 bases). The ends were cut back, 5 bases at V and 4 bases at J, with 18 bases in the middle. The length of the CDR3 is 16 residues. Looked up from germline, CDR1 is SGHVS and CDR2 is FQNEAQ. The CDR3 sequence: CASSQDSPLENQPQHF. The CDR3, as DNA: TGTGCCAGCAGCCAGGACAGCCCTTTAGAAAATCAGCCCCAGCATTTT.

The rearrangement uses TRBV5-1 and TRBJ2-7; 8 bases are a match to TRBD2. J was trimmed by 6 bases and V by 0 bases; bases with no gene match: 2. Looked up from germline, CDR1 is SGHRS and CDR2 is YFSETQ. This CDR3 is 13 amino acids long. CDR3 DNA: TGCGCCAGCAGCTTGGCCGCGGGGGGCGAGCAGTACTTC. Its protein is CASSLAAGGEQYF.

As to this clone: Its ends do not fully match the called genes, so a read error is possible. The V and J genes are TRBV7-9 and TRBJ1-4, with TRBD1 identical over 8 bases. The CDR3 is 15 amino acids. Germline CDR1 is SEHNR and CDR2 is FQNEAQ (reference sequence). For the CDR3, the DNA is TGTTCCAGCAGCGGTACAGGGGGAGGAAATGAAAAACTGTTTTTT. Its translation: CSSSGTGGGNEKLFF.

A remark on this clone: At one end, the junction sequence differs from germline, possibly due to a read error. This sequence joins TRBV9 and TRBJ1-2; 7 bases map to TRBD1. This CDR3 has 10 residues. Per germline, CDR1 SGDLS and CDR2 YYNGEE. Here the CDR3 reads CASSERTGDF. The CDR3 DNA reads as TGTGCCAGCAGCGAGCGGACAGGAGATTTC.

The CDR3 sequence: CASSVGDTYTEAFF. CDR3 in DNA: TGTGCCAGCAGCGTAGGGGACACTTACACTGAAGCTTTCTTT. The chain combines TRBV9 with TRBJ1-1; a weak D match, TRBD1 (6 bases). Germline-derived CDR1 and CDR2 are SGDLS and YYNGEE. Trimming cost V 0 bases and J 3 bases, with 9 bases left between them. This CDR3 spans 14 amino acids.

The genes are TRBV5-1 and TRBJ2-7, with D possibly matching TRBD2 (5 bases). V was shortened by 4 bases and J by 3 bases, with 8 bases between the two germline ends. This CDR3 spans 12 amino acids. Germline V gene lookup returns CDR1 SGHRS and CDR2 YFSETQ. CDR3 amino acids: CASSRGLYEQYF. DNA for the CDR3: TGCGCCAGCAGCCGGGGTCTCTACGAGCAGTACTTC.

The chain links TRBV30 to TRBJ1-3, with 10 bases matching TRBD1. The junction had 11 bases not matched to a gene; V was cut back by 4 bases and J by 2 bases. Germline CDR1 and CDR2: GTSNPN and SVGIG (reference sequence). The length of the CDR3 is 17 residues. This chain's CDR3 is CAWTPIGDRGPGNTIYF. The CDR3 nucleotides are TGTGCCTGGACCCCGATCGGAGACAGGGGGCCTGGAAACACCATATATTTT.

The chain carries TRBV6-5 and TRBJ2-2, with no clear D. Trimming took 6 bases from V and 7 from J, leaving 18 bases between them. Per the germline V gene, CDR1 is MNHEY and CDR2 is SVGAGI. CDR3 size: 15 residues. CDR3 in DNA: TGTGCCAGCAGCCGCTCAAGTCGGGTGGGCGGGGAGCTGTTTTTT. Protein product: CASSRSSRVGGELFF.

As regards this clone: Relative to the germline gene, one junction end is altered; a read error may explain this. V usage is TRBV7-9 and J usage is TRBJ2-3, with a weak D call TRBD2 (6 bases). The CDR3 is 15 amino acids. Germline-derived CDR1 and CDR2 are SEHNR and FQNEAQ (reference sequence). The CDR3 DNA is TGTTCCAGCAGCTCTCCCCGGAGGGGTCGAGATACGCAGTATTTT. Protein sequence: CSSSSPRRGRDTQYF.

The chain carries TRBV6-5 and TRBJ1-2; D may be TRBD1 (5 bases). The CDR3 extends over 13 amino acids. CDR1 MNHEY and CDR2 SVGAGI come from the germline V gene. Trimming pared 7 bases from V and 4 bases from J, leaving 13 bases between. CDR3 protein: CASKLQAAYGYTF. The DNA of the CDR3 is TGTGCCAGCAAATTACAGGCTGCCTATGGCTACACCTTC.

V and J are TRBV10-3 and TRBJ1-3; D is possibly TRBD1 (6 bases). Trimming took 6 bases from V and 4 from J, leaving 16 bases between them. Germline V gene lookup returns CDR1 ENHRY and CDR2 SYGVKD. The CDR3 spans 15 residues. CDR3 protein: CAIRPTGRRGNTIYF. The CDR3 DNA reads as TGTGCCATCAGACCTACAGGGAGAAGGGGAAACACCATATATTTT.

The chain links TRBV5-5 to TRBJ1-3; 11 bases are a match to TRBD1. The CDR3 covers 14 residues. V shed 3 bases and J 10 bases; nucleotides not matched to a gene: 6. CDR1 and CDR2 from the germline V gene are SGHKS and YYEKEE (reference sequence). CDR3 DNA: TGTGCCAGCAGCTCCGGGACAGGGGGAAGGACCATATATTTT. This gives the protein CASSSGTGGRTIYF.